The 29 T cell receptor beta chains below were found in one sample sequenced in a study of blood T cell repertoires in COVID-19. The table came from immunoSEQ multiplex PCR; TCRdb's copy has only in-frame clones and leaves some out. Altogether some 240,000 clones are present, around 85% being singletons, with the ten largest covering roughly 10%. Sequencing input: peripheral blood. These receptors came from a woman aged 80 or older with acute or convalescent COVID-19.

This clone appeared a single time. The chain carries TRBV5-4 and TRBJ1-3, with D perhaps matching TRBD1 (6 bases). This CDR3 has 17 residues. V gave up 4 bases and J gave up 0 bases, with 17 bases separating them. Looked up from germline, CDR1 is SGHNT and CDR2 is YYREEE (reference sequence). CDR3 loop: CASSPYGGPYSGNTIYF. The CDR3 bases are TGTGCCAGCAGCCCCTACGGGGGGCCCTACTCTGGAAACACCATATATTTT.

Remarks on this clone: Given the absence of the conserved phenylalanine or tryptophan at the CDR3 end, a read error is likely. The DNA is omitted, as the CDR3 cannot be located on it reliably, and the CDR3 follows TCRdb's listing. V gene TRBV28 combines with J gene TRBJ1-1; the tabulated D call, TRBD1, remains unverified against the DNA. The germline CDR1 and CDR2 sequences are MDHEN and SYDVKM. The CDR3 adds up to 12 amino acids, both ends counted. The CDR3 protein is CASRGRDIGISI.

The CDR3 region has the DNA TGTGCCAGCAGCTACGCCCTGGGGCTCATTCTGGGCACTGAAGCTTTCTTT. The encoded protein is CASSYALGLILGTEAFF. The V gene is TRBV7-8, the J gene TRBJ1-1, with D maybe TRBD1 (5 bases). Trimming removed 4 bases at V and 4 bases at J, with 22 bases between. The CDR3 loop spans 17 amino acids. The V gene's germline CDR1 is SGHVS and CDR2 FQNEAQ.

The V and J genes are TRBV9 and TRBJ2-3; a weak D match, TRBD2 (5 bases). Per the germline V gene, CDR1 is SGDLS and CDR2 is YYNGEE. V gave up 0 bases and J gave up 6 bases, with 11 bases separating them. This CDR3 is built from 14 residues. This chain's CDR3 is CASSVVASGDTQYF. The CDR3 region has the DNA TGTGCCAGCAGCGTAGTGGCCTCGGGGGATACGCAGTATTTT. The complete variable domain, with remaining parts taken from reference TRBV9 and TRBJ2-3, reads DSGVTQTPKHLITATGQRVTLRCSPRSGDLSVYWYQQSLDQGLQFLIQYYNGEERAKGNILERFSAQQFPDLHSELNLSSLELGDSALYFCASSVVASGDTQYFGPGTRLTVL.

The chain employs TRBV11-3 and TRBJ1-3; D gene unclear. The CDR3 runs to 15 residues. V lost 4 bases, J lost 0 bases, and 10 bases lay in between. Germline CDR1 reads SGHNT; CDR2 reads YENEEA. As DNA, the CDR3 is TGTGCCAGCAGCTCCGGAGAATTCTCTGGAAACACCATATATTTT. It encodes CASSSGEFSGNTIYF.

The rearrangement joins TRBV6-6 to TRBJ1-2; TRBD1 matches 8 bases. The V and J ends lost 2 bases and 7 bases, in that order; junction bases with no gene match: 6. The CDR3 extends over 14 amino acids. Germline CDR1 reads MNHNY; CDR2 reads SVGAGI (reference sequence). The CDR3, as DNA: TGTGCCAGCAGTTACGGGGCAGGGGGCCTTGGCTACACCTTC. Protein product: CASSYGAGGLGYTF.

The CDR3 nucleotides read TGTGCCAGCAGTCCCTCGACAGGGGGGGTCGACGAGCAGTACTTC. Translation gives CASSPSTGGVDEQYF. The rearrangement joins TRBV28 to TRBJ2-7; 9 nucleotides agree with TRBD1. The CDR3 contains 15 residues. Germline V gene lookup returns CDR1 MDHEN and CDR2 SYDVKM. The ends lost 5 bases at V and 5 bases at J; junction bases unmatched: 10.

The CDR3 DNA follows: TGCGCCACCAACAGGGGCGGGTGGGGCGAGCAGTACTTC. This sequence encodes CATNRGGWGEQYF. This chain uses TRBV10-1 with TRBJ2-7, with 7 bases identical to TRBD1. The CDR3 has 13 residues. The V segment lost 10 bases and the J segment 6 bases; nucleotides outside the gene matches: 12. Germline CDR1 reads WNHNN; CDR2 reads SYGVQD (reference sequence).

This clone showed up just once. The CDR3 DNA sequence: TGTGCCAGTAGTCAGGGGGAGGTTCCCGGGGAGCTGTTTTTT. Translation gives CASSQGEVPGELFF. The chain combines TRBV19 with TRBJ2-2; D is perhaps TRBD1 (7 bases). The V gene lost 5 bases and the J gene lost 6 bases, with 13 bases spanning the gap. Germline V gene data show CDR1 as LNHDA and CDR2 as SQIVND (reference sequence). The CDR3 sequence is 14 residues long.

In this sample, this clone turned up a few times. The chain recombines TRBV5-1 with TRBJ2-2; 12 positions agree with TRBD1. Germline assignment: CDR1 SGHRS and CDR2 YFSETQ. V lost 4 bases, J lost 2 bases, and 3 bases stayed unmatched. CDR3 length equals 16 residues. In nucleotides, the CDR3 is TGCGCCAGCAGCGGGGACAGGGGGCGAAACACCGGGGAGCTGTTTTTT. It encodes CASSGDRGRNTGELFF.

CDR3 nucleotide sequence: TGTGCCAGCAGTGAACGGGTCGTCCCCCCAGATACGCAGTATTTT. Amino acids: CASSERVVPPDTQYF. The gene calls are TRBV2 and TRBJ2-3; D is unresolved. CDR1 SNHLY and CDR2 FYNNEI come from the germline V gene. The CDR3 sequence is 15 residues long. V was cut by 2 bases and J by 4 bases, with 13 bases left in between.

V and J are TRBV6-5 and TRBJ1-2, with D tentatively TRBD1 (6 bases). This CDR3 has 15 amino acids. V gave up 8 bases and J gave up 4 bases, with 20 bases separating them. Germline V gene lookup returns CDR1 MNHEY and CDR2 SVGAGI. In DNA, the CDR3 is TGTGCCAGCGTAGCTCAAGGGGGAAAGGGCTATGGCTACACCTTC. It translates to CASVAQGGKGYGYTF.

This clone occurred once. V gene TRBV7-2 combines with J gene TRBJ1-5, with a possible D match to TRBD1 (6 bases). Deletions cut 4 bases from V and 0 bases from J, with 16 bases between. CDR3 length equals 17 residues. Germline V gene lookup returns CDR1 SGHTA and CDR2 FQGNSA. CDR3 nucleotides: TGTGCCAGCAGCTCGACAGGTTTTTCCAATAGCAATCAGCCCCAGCATTTT. It is translated as CASSSTGFSNSNQPQHF.

The table lists this clone with a few counts. The chain carries TRBV7-3 and TRBJ2-5, with TRBD1 matching over 9 bases. Per germline, CDR1 SGHTA and CDR2 FQGTGA. J lost 5 bases, V lost 5 bases, and 6 bases had no gene match. This CDR3 comprises 14 residues. As DNA, the CDR3 is TGTGCCAGCAGCCTTACAGGGGGCGACGAGACCCAGTACTTC. Its protein product is CASSLTGGDETQYF.

This rearrangement joins TRBV6-5 to TRBJ1-4; 7 positions match TRBD1. CDR1 and CDR2 (germline): MNHEY, SVGAGI. The CDR3 runs to 15 residues. The ends lost 6 bases at V and 0 bases at J; junction bases unmatched: 4. CDR3 DNA: TGTGCCAGCAGACAGGGGCGTTCAACTAATGAAAAACTGTTTTTT. Translated: CASRQGRSTNEKLFF.

This clone was detected only a few times. DNA of the CDR3: TGTGCCAGCAGTCCGCCGGACAGAAACATTCAGTACTTC. Translating gives CASSPPDRNIQYF. V and J are TRBV6-6 and TRBJ2-4; D perhaps matches TRBD1 (6 bases). V dropped 5 bases and J dropped 6 bases, with 11 bases sitting between them. The CDR3 spans 13 residues. Germline V gene lookup returns CDR1 MNHNY and CDR2 SVGAGI (reference sequence).

This chain joins TRBV5-1 and TRBJ2-1, with 12 positions matching TRBD2. V gave up 1 base and J gave up 0 bases; unmatched junction bases: 5. Germline V gene data show CDR1 as SGHRS and CDR2 as YFSETQ. The CDR3 totals 18 residues. The CDR3 loop reads CASSLKLAGGFSYNEQFF. The DNA for the CDR3 is TGCGCCAGCAGCTTGAAACTAGCGGGGGGCTTCTCCTACAATGAGCAGTTCTTC.

A few counts support this clone. The chain links TRBV2 to TRBJ2-5, with TRBD2 matching 8 bases. V was pared by 6 bases and J by 2 bases, with 5 bases of the junction left unmatched. The CDR3 runs 14 residues. Germline V gene lookup returns CDR1 SNHLY and CDR2 FYNNEI. The CDR3 DNA reads as TGTGCCAGCAGACCTCGGGGGGGTCAAGAGACCCAGTACTTC. This translates into CASRPRGGQETQYF.

This chain joins TRBV9 and TRBJ2-5, with 7 bases aligning to TRBD1. V gave up 2 bases and J gave up 4 bases; unmatched junction bases: 11. The CDR3 covers 16 residues. The V gene's germline CDR1 is SGDLS and CDR2 YYNGEE. As DNA, the CDR3 is TGTGCCAGCAGCGTCCGTCCAGGGGGAGCAGGAGAGACCCAGTACTTC. Translating gives CASSVRPGGAGETQYF.

The chain carries TRBV5-6 and TRBJ2-3; 7 bases agree with TRBD2. CDR1 and CDR2 from the germline V gene are SGHDT and YYEEEE. The V and J ends lost 0 bases and 1 base, in that order; junction bases with no gene match: 8. CDR3 length equals 17 residues. CDR3 in amino acids: CASSLGASGPRTDTQYF. The CDR3 nucleotides read TGTGCCAGCAGCTTGGGGGCTAGCGGACCTCGCACAGATACGCAGTATTTT.

The chain has TRBV27 and TRBJ2-1; 11 nucleotides line up with TRBD2. CDR3 length: 15 amino acids. J gave up 7 bases and V 1 base, and 3 bases lay outside the gene matches. Germline-derived CDR1 and CDR2 are MNHEY and SMNVEV (reference sequence). The CDR3 nucleotides are TGTGCCAGCAGTTTATTAGCGGGGGGGCGGAATGAGCAGTTCTTC. Its translation: CASSLLAGGRNEQFF.

The chain has TRBV30 and TRBJ1-2; possibly TRBD1 for D (5 bases). The V gene's germline CDR1 is GTSNPN and CDR2 SVGIG (reference sequence). V was trimmed by 5 bases and J by 5 bases, leaving 9 bases between them. The CDR3 is 11 amino acids. The CDR3 nucleotides are TGTGCCTGGGACAGATTTTATGGCTACACCTTC. Protein sequence: CAWDRFYGYTF.

V and J are TRBV19 and TRBJ2-7; TRBD1 agrees at 7 bases. This CDR3 is built from 15 residues. The germline gives CDR1 LNHDA, CDR2 SQIVND (reference sequence). The ends lost 3 bases at V and 2 bases at J; junction bases unmatched: 7. The CDR3 DNA follows: TGTGCCAGTAGTATGGACAAGGGGGCAACCTACGAGCAGTACTTC. Amino acids: CASSMDKGATYEQYF.

A single count supports this clone. V and J are TRBV6-5 and TRBJ1-3; no definite D call. Trimming pared 8 bases from V and 3 bases from J, leaving 2 bases between. Looked up from germline, CDR1 is MNHEY and CDR2 is SVGAGI. CDR3 size: 10 residues. This CDR3 reads CASHGNTIYF. The DNA of the CDR3 is TGTGCCAGCCATGGAAACACCATATATTTT.

The J gene is TRBJ1-2, the V gene TRBV28; 8 nucleotides match TRBD1. CDR1 and CDR2 (germline): MDHEN, SYDVKM. The trim removed 8 bases at V and 4 bases at J, leaving 12 bases unmatched. The CDR3 has 15 amino acids. CDR3 protein: CASRFQGASSYGYTF. CDR3 nucleotides: TGTGCCAGCCGCTTTCAGGGGGCTTCGAGCTATGGCTACACCTTC.

The chain recombines TRBV30 with TRBJ1-5; D uncertain. V lost 3 bases, J lost 2 bases, and 14 bases lay in between. The length of the CDR3 is 15 residues. Germline loops: CDR1 GTSNPN, CDR2 SVGIG (reference sequence). The CDR3 coding sequence is TGTGCCTGGAGATTGAGAGGTAAAGGCAATCAGCCCCAGCATTTT. It encodes CAWRLRGKGNQPQHF.

The genes are TRBV29-1 and TRBJ1-4, with D unclear. In germline, CDR1 is SQVTM, CDR2 ANQGSEA. V was clipped by 6 bases and J by 4 bases, with 9 bases between them. This CDR3 has 12 amino acids. In DNA form, the CDR3 reads TGCAGCGTAAGAGGGAGTAATGAAAAACTGTTTTTT. This gives the protein CSVRGSNEKLFF.

The chain recombines TRBV30 with TRBJ1-3, with D unclear. CDR3 length: 14 amino acids. Germline V gene lookup returns CDR1 GTSNPN and CDR2 SVGIG (reference sequence). V lost 5 bases, J lost 2 bases, and 13 bases lay in between. This CDR3 is CAWGPLRAGNTIYF. The CDR3 nucleotides read TGTGCCTGGGGTCCCCTGCGGGCTGGAAACACCATATATTTT.

This chain connects TRBV28 to TRBJ1-4, with 7 positions matching TRBD1. CDR1 is MDHEN, CDR2 SYDVKM, per germline. The CDR3 runs 16 residues. V lost 5 bases, J lost 7 bases, and 13 bases stayed unmatched. DNA for the CDR3: TGTGCCAGCAGTGCTTCCCAGACAGGGAGCACTGAAAAACTGTTTTTT. Protein: CASSASQTGSTEKLFF.